This note documents a single T cell receptor (beta chain) sequence. Its antigen remains unidentified. Through a sample-barcoded 5' primer and a J-beta primer mix, a second PCR was run for 7 to 11 cycles. TCRdb processed the 5' RACE reads anew with MiXCR; each CDR3 protein has one entry. The sample carries roughly 800,000 distinct CDR3 sequences, 55% to 70% recorded once. These data belong to a study of blood T cells in healthy people across ages. Findings of the study overall: A strong correlation between TCR beta diversity and naive T cell percentage was seen.

The germline gives CDR1 SNHLY, CDR2 FYNNEI. The CDR3 spans 14 residues. Trimming took 8 bases from V and 8 from J; bases not matched to a gene: 11. The sample consisted of blood. The TCR originated in a man aged 25 to 45 in good health. This chain joins TRBV2 and TRBJ1-4; 7 bases agree with TRBD1. This CDR3 is CASAKGTVTEKLFF. Written as DNA, the CDR3 is TGTGCCAGCGCCAAAGGGACAGTTACAGAAAAACTGTTTTTT.